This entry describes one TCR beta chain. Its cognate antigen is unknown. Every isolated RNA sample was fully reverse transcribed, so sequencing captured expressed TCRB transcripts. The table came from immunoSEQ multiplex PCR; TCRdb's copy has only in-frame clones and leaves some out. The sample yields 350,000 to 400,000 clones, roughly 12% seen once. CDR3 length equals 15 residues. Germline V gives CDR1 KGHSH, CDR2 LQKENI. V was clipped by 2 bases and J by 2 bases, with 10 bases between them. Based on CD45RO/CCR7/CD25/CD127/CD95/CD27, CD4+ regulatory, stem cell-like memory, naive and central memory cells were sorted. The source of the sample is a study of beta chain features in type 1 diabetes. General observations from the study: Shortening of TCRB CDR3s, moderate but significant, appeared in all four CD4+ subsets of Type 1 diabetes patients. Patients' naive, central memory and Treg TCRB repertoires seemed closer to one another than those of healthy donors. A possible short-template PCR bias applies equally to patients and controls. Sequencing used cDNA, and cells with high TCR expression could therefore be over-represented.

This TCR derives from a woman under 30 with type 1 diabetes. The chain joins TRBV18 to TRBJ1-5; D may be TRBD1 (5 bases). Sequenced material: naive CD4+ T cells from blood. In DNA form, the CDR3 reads TGTGCCAGCTCACCAGAGGGACTAGGCAATCAGCCCCAGCATTTT. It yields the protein CASSPEGLGNQPQHF.